A single sample gave rise to the 14 T cell receptor beta chains below, sequenced in a study of shared clonotypes between healthy human individuals (dated by TCRdb to the early 2020s). Library method: the immunoSEQ multiplex PCR assay. This is the immuneACCESS table as TCRdb keeps it, with only in-frame sequences that have V and J called. A part of the clones is gone; compared with another copy, unresolved V genes explain less than half, and the rest is unexplained. In all, the sample holds 2,100,000 or so clones, and approximately 94% of those were seen once. The top ten clones comprise around 0.13% of the sample. The source material was naive CD4+ T cells sorted from blood. Taken with the paper, the label for cell subset or site translates to: CD45RA+ positively selected. The receptors come from a young man in good health.

The V and J genes are TRBV7-6 and TRBJ1-1; D call uncertain. The CDR3 sequence is 15 residues long. Germline V gives CDR1 SGHVS, CDR2 FNYEAQ. V was trimmed by 5 bases and J by 0 bases, leaving 13 bases between them. CDR3: CASSPTVAVNTEAFF. The CDR3 coding sequence is TGTGCCAGCAGCCCGACCGTGGCGGTGAACACTGAAGCTTTCTTT.

V gene TRBV7-2 combines with J gene TRBJ2-7; 7 nucleotides line up with TRBD1. The CDR3 is made up of 13 amino acids. V dropped 5 bases and J dropped 2; count of bases not matched to a gene: 3. Germline values: CDR1 SGHTA, CDR2 FQGNSA. In nucleotides, the CDR3 is TGTGCCAGCAGCCCCACAGGGGCCTACGAGCAGTACTTC. Its protein is CASSPTGAYEQYF. The variable domain in full, completed from reference TRBV7-2 and TRBJ2-7, reads GAGVSQSPSNKVTEKGKDVELRCDPISGHTALYWYRQSLGQGLEFLIYFQGNSAPDKSGLPSDRFSAERTGGSVSTLTIQRTQQEDSAVYLCASSPTGAYEQYFGPGTRLTVT.

This clone was detected only once. This chain uses TRBV5-1 with TRBJ2-7; TRBD2 agrees at 7 bases. Germline CDR1 SGHRS, CDR2 YFSETQ. Trimming at V came to 0 bases and at J to 1 base, leaving 7 bases not matched to a gene. The CDR3 has 16 residues. CDR3 bases: TGCGCCAGCAGCTTGGGGGATGCGGGGGTTTCCTACGAGCAGTACTTC. This sequence encodes CASSLGDAGVSYEQYF.

CDR3 in DNA: TGTGCCAGCAGCCCGGACAGGTCCACTGAAGCTTTCTTT. It encodes CASSPDRSTEAFF. J is TRBJ1-1 and V is TRBV2; 7 nucleotides agree with TRBD1. Trimming at V came to 6 bases and at J to 4 bases, leaving 5 bases not matched to a gene. This CDR3 is 13 amino acids long. Germline V CDR1 and CDR2: SNHLY, FYNNEI.

The V and J genes are TRBV30 and TRBJ2-3, with TRBD2 identical over 14 bases. CDR1 is GTSNPN and CDR2 is SVGIG in the germline V gene (reference sequence). Trimming cost V 3 bases and J 6 bases; bases outside gene matches: 5. The CDR3 covers 15 residues. CDR3 in DNA: TGTGCCTGGAGGGGACTAGCGGGAGTGTTTGATACGCAGTATTTT. It encodes CAWRGLAGVFDTQYF.

Notes on this clone: Other nucleotide sequences from this sample produce the same CDR3. This sequence joins TRBV5-1 and TRBJ2-3; D possibly uses TRBD1 or TRBD2 (5 bases each). With 2 bases removed from V and 0 bases from J, the gap between germline ends came to 7 bases. Germline V lookup: CDR1 SGHRS, CDR2 YFSETQ. CDR3 length: 14 residues. This CDR3 reads CASSFEGSTDTQYF. CDR3 nucleotide sequence: TGCGCCAGCAGCTTCGAGGGGAGCACAGATACGCAGTATTTT.

The V call is TRBV30, the J call TRBJ2-3, with 8 bases aligning to TRBD2. The CDR3 runs 14 residues. CDR1 is GTSNPN, CDR2 SVGIG, per germline (reference sequence). Germline trimming cut 6 bases from V and 3 bases from J; bases unmatched to any gene: 8. The CDR3 region is CACTSGGVTDTQYF. DNA for the CDR3: TGTGCCTGCACAAGCGGGGGAGTTACAGATACGCAGTATTTT.

The chain recombines TRBV5-1 with TRBJ1-1; D call uncertain. The CDR3 spans 14 residues. Germline V CDR1 and CDR2: SGHRS, YFSETQ. V lost 0 bases and J lost 2, with 8 bases in between. The CDR3 DNA is TGCGCCAGCAGCTTGGCATACAGTAACACTGAAGCTTTCTTT. Protein sequence: CASSLAYSNTEAFF. The full variable domain, rest sourced from reference TRBV5-1 and TRBJ1-1, is KAGVTQTPRYLIKTRGQQVTLSCSPISGHRSVSWYQQTPGQGLQFLFEYFSETQRNKGNFPGRFSGRQFSNSRSEMNVSTLELGDSALYLCASSLAYSNTEAFFGQGTRLTVV.

The chain uses TRBV30 and TRBJ1-1; D call uncertain. The length of the CDR3 is 11 residues. Germline loops: CDR1 GTSNPN, CDR2 SVGIG (reference sequence). Trimming removed 3 bases from V and 6 bases from J, with 8 bases in between. The CDR3 sequence: CAWSRAAEAFF. The CDR3 DNA is TGTGCCTGGAGCCGGGCGGCTGAAGCTTTCTTT.

The chain joins TRBV9 to TRBJ2-4, with D possibly being TRBD2 (6 bases). This CDR3 spans 16 amino acids. From germline, CDR1 is SGDLS and CDR2 YYNGEE. Deletions cut 0 bases from V and 2 bases from J, with 12 bases between. The CDR3 DNA reads as TGTGCCAGCAGCGTAGGATCCGGGGGTACCAAAAACATTCAGTACTTC. Protein: CASSVGSGGTKNIQYF.

The count of this clone is one. The chain links TRBV7-9 to TRBJ1-1, with TRBD1 as a possible D gene (6 bases). The CDR3 is 13 amino acids. Trimming took off 8 bases at V and 5 bases at J, with 15 bases between the two ends. Germline loops: CDR1 SEHNR, CDR2 FQNEAQ (reference sequence). Here the CDR3 reads CASETGFRTEAFF. In nucleotides, the CDR3 is TGTGCCAGCGAAACAGGGTTTCGGACTGAAGCTTTCTTT.

J is TRBJ2-5 and V is TRBV5-1, with 8 bases aligning to TRBD2. The germline V gene has CDR1 SGHRS and CDR2 YFSETQ. V lost 1 base and J lost 4; bases outside the gene matches: 9. The length of the CDR3 is 16 residues. The CDR3 DNA follows: TGCGCCAGCAGCTTGACGTTCGGGGGGGCCAGAGAGACCCAGTACTTC. Protein product: CASSLTFGGARETQYF.

J is TRBJ1-1 and V is TRBV30, with 12 bases lining up with TRBD1. Germline V lookup: CDR1 GTSNPN, CDR2 SVGIG (reference sequence). This CDR3 is 16 amino acids long. The V gene end was trimmed by 3 bases and the J gene end by 1 base; junction bases not matched to a gene: 6. CDR3 in amino acids: CAWRGTGGVGNTEAFF. The CDR3 DNA sequence: TGTGCCTGGAGGGGGACAGGGGGCGTCGGGAACACTGAAGCTTTCTTT.

The rearrangement joins TRBV7-2 to TRBJ2-7; TRBD1 agrees at 8 bases. CDR3 length: 13 amino acids. The germline CDR1 and CDR2 sequences are SGHTA and FQGNSA. V shed 5 bases, J shed 3 bases, and the junction held 3 bases outside the gene matches. DNA for the CDR3: TGTGCCAGCAGCCCGGGACAGGTCTACGAGCAGTACTTC. Its translation is CASSPGQVYEQYF.